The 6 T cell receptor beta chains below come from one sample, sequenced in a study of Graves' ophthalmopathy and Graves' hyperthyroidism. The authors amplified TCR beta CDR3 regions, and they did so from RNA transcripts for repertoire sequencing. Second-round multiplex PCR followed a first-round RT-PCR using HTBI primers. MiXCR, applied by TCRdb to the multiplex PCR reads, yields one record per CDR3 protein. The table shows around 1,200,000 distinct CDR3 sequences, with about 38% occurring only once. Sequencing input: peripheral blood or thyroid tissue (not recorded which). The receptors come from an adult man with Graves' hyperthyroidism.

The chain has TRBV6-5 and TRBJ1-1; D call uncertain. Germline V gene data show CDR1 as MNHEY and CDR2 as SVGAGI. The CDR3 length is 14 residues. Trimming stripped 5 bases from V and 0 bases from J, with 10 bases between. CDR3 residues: CASSGLGMNTEAFF. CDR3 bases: TGTGCCAGCAGTGGCTTGGGGATGAACACTGAAGCTTTCTTT.

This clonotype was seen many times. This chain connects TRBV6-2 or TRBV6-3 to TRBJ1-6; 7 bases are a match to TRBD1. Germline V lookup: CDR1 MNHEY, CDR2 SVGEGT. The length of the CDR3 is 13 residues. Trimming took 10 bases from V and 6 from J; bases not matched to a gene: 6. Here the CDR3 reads CAISDRINSPLHF. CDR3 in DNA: TGTGCCATCTCGGACAGGATTAATTCACCCCTCCACTTT.

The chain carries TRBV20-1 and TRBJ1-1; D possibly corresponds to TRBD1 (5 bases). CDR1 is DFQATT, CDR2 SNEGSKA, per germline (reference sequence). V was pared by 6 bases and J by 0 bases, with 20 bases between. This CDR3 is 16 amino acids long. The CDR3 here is CSARLRGLPMNTEAFF. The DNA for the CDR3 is TGCAGTGCCAGGCTCCGGGGACTGCCTATGAACACTGAAGCTTTCTTT.

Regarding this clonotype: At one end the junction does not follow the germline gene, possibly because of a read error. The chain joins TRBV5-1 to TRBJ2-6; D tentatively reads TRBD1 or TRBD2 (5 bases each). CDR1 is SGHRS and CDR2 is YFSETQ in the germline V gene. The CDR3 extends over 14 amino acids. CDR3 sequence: CASSGRQLPNTEAF. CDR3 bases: TGCGCCAGCAGCGGGAGACAGTTACCGAACACTGAAGCTTTC.

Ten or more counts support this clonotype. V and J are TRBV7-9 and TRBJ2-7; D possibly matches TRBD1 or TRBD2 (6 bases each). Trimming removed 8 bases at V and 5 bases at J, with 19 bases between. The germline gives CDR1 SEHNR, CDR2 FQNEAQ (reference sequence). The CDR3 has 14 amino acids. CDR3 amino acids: CASGLGGNENEQYF. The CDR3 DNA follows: TGTGCCAGCGGTTTAGGGGGGAATGAAAACGAGCAGTACTTC.

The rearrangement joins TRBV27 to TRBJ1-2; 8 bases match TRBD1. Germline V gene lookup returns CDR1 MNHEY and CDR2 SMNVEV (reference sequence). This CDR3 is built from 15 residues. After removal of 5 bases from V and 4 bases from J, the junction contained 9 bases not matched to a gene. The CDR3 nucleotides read TGTGCCAGCAGTCCCCACAGGGGGTACGGCTATGGCTACACCTTC. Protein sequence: CASSPHRGYGYGYTF.